The 5 T cell receptor beta chains listed next were all sequenced from one sample in a study of blood T cell repertoires in COVID-19. TCRdb's table, derived via immunoSEQ multiplex PCR, lists solely in-frame clones and lacks some. This sample yields some 150,000 clones, of which 75% to 95% are seen a single time; less than 0.6% belongs to the top ten. Sequencing was done on a sample of peripheral blood. The receptor set was obtained from a man aged 50 or older with acute or convalescent COVID-19.

The rearrangement links TRBV15 to TRBJ2-5; a weak D match, TRBD2 (6 bases). Germline V lookup: CDR1 LNHNV, CDR2 YYDKDF (reference sequence). Trimming left V 2 bases short and J 5 bases short, with 21 bases between. The length of the CDR3 is 17 residues. The CDR3 coding sequence is TGTGCCACCAGCAGATTAAGAGGTAGCGGAGCCGAGGAGACCCAGTACTTC. Translation: CATSRLRGSGAEETQYF.

The chain has TRBV27 and TRBJ1-1; D is unresolved. Between the trimmed V and J ends, which lost 3 bases and 0 bases, there was a span of 8 bases. Germline CDR1 MNHEY, CDR2 SMNVEV (reference sequence). CDR3 length: 14 amino acids. The CDR3 here is CASSFRNMNTEAFF. The CDR3 coding sequence is TGTGCCAGCAGTTTCCGCAACATGAACACTGAAGCTTTCTTT.

V gene TRBV28 combines with J gene TRBJ1-5, with TRBD1 matching 7 bases. The CDR3 consists of 14 residues. The junction had 4 bases not matched to a gene; V was cut back by 6 bases and J by 2 bases. CDR1 and CDR2 from the germline V gene are MDHEN and SYDVKM. CDR3 sequence: CASSLDRGNQPQHF. CDR3 in DNA: TGTGCCAGCAGCCTAGACAGGGGCAATCAGCCCCAGCATTTT.

The CDR3 loop is CASSQDWRGYEEKLFF. CDR3 DNA: TGCGCCAGCAGCCAAGATTGGCGGGGGTACGAAGAAAAACTGTTTTTT. V and J are TRBV4-3 and TRBJ1-4; D is perhaps TRBD1 (5 bases). Germline V lookup: CDR1 LGHNA, CDR2 YSLEER. This CDR3 spans 16 amino acids. Trimming removed 0 bases from V and 8 bases from J, with 16 bases in between.

The chain couples TRBV11-2 to TRBJ1-1; D uncertain. Germline CDR1 SGHAT, CDR2 FQNNGV. This CDR3 has 14 amino acids. V shed 0 bases and J shed 3 bases, with 8 bases lying between them. The CDR3 loop reads CASSLDPGYTEAFF. The CDR3 bases are TGTGCCAGCAGCTTAGATCCGGGGTACACTGAAGCTTTCTTT.